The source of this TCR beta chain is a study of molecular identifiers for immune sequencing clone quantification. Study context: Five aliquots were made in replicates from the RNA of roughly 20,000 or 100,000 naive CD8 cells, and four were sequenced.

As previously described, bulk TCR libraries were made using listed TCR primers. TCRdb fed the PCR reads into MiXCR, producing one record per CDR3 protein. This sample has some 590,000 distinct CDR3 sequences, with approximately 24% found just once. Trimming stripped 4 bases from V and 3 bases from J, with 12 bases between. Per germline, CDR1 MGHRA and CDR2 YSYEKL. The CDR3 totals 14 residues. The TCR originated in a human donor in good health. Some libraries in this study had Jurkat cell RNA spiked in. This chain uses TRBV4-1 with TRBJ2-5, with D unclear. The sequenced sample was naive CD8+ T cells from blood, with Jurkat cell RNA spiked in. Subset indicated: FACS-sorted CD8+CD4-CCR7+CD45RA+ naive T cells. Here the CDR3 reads CASSPPSREETQYF. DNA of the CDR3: TGCGCCAGCAGCCCTCCCTCAAGAGAAGAGACCCAGTACTTC.